Below are 2 T cell receptor beta chains sequenced from a single sample in a study of T cells in Graves' hyperthyroidism and ophthalmopathy. TCR beta CDR3 sequences were amplified from RNA transcripts. The HTBI primer set was used in a first-round RT-PCR of the TCR CDR3. TCRdb reprocessed the multiplex PCR reads with MiXCR, giving one entry per CDR3 protein. This repertoire shows some 620,000 distinct CDR3 sequences, about 17% found once; its top ten account for 3.5% to 4%. Sequenced sample: blood. Receptors originate from a woman in her twenties or thirties with Graves' hyperthyroidism.

This clonotype was counted between two and nine times. This chain connects TRBV24-1 to TRBJ2-2; possible D gene TRBD1, 5 bases. V was shortened by 2 bases and J by 6 bases, with 12 bases between the two germline ends. CDR1 and CDR2 (germline): KGHDR, SFDVKD. CDR3 length: 15 amino acids. CDR3 sequence (DNA): TGTGCCACCAGTGATTCCAATCGGACACCCGGGGAGCTGTTTTTT. Its translation: CATSDSNRTPGELFF.

The table lists this clonotype with many counts. V usage is TRBV11-2 and J usage is TRBJ2-7; 7 nucleotides match TRBD1. With 2 bases clipped from V and 3 bases from J, the junction kept 4 bases outside the gene matches. Germline lookup yields CDR1 SGHAT and CDR2 FQNNGV. This CDR3 has 14 residues. The chain's CDR3 is CASSLSNRGYEQYF. CDR3 DNA: TGTGCCAGCAGCTTATCGAACAGGGGCTACGAGCAGTACTTC.